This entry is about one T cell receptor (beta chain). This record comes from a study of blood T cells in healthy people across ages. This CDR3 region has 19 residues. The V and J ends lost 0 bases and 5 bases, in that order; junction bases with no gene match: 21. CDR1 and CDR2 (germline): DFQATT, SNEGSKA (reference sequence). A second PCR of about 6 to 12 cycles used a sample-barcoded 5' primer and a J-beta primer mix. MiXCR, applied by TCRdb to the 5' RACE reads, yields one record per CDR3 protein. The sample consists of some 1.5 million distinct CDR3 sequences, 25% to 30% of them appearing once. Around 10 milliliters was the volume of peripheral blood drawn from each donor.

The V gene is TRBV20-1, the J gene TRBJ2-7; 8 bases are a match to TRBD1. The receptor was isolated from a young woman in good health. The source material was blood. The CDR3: CSARDIRTGINSVGHEQYF. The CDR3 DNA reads TGCAGTGCTAGAGATATCCGGACAGGGATCAACTCGGTCGGGCACGAGCAGTACTTC.